This T cell receptor (beta chain) stems from a study of PD-1 blockade in classical Hodgkin lymphoma. Study results and limitations: Compared with baseline, CD4+ but not CD8+ TCR diversity had risen significantly by C4D1. Sources of repertoire differences remain undefined, possibly disease activity or prior therapy.

TCRdb's copy holds only in-frame clones and misses some; the assay was immunoSEQ multiplex PCR. The data hold 53,000 or so clones, with over 70% observed a single time. About this clone: The antigen remains unidentified.

V gave up 2 bases and J gave up 6 bases, with 14 bases separating them. The CDR3 extends over 15 amino acids. Germline V gives CDR1 SGHTA, CDR2 FQGNSA. Each of the patients experienced relapse following autologous stem cell transplantation, and their brentuximab vedotin exposure differed. Best responses included complete response and partial response; otherwise, the best response was progressive disease. This sequence was found in a human donor with classical Hodgkin lymphoma. The chain is built from TRBV7-2 and TRBJ2-1, with D tentatively TRBD1 (6 bases). Here the sequenced sample was peripheral blood mononuclear cells (PBMCs), taken at baseline. The CDR3 reads CASSLLDSHSNEQFF. The CDR3 bases are TGTGCCAGCAGCTTACTGGACAGCCATTCCAATGAGCAGTTCTTC. Full variable domain (remainder filled in from reference TRBV7-2 and TRBJ2-1): GAGVSQSPSNKVTEKGKDVELRCDPISGHTALYWYRQSLGQGLEFLIYFQGNSAPDKSGLPSDRFSAERTGGSVSTLTIQRTQQEDSAVYLCASSLLDSHSNEQFFGPGTRLTVL.